Following are 15 T cell receptor beta chains from one sample sequenced in a study of T cell responses to AZD1222 COVID-19 vaccine. Assay used: immunoSEQ multiplex PCR; TCRdb lists only in-frame clones, some missing. Among 130,000 to 150,000 clones listed, around 90% were seen once. Sequencing was performed on peripheral blood, taken 28 days after the second AZD1222 dose. The receptors derive from an adult who received the AZD1222 COVID-19 vaccine.

The chain links TRBV10-1 to TRBJ1-1; no definite D call. Germline CDR1 and CDR2: WNHNN and SYGVQD (reference sequence). Deletions cut 10 bases from V and 3 bases from J, with 24 bases between. The CDR3 consists of 16 residues. The CDR3 protein is CATRAHPRPPYTEAFF. For the CDR3, the DNA is TGCGCCACCCGGGCCCACCCCCGGCCCCCTTACACTGAAGCTTTCTTT.

The genes are TRBV7-2 and TRBJ1-2; D gene uncertain. Germline V lookup: CDR1 SGHTA, CDR2 FQGNSA. CDR3 size: 15 residues. With 2 bases removed from V and 4 bases from J, the gap between germline ends came to 14 bases. The CDR3 reads CASSLNRRSGYGYTF. The CDR3 DNA follows: TGTGCCAGCAGCTTAAATCGTCGATCCGGCTATGGCTACACCTTC.

V usage is TRBV10-3 and J usage is TRBJ1-5; a weak D match, TRBD1 (5 bases). The germline V gene has CDR1 ENHRY and CDR2 SYGVKD. V lost 8 bases and J lost 0, with 20 bases in between. The CDR3 length is 17 residues. The CDR3 spells CAIWGGPGGYSNQPQHF. The CDR3 nucleotides read TGTGCCATCTGGGGGGGACCCGGCGGGTATAGCAATCAGCCCCAGCATTTT.

This clone turned up a few times. The chain uses TRBV19 and TRBJ1-1; D remains unclear. Germline CDR1 reads LNHDA; CDR2 reads SQIVND (reference sequence). V lost 7 bases to trimming and J lost 0 bases, with 12 bases between them. This CDR3 spans 14 amino acids. The CDR3 region is CASMTAGLNTEAFF. Here the CDR3 DNA reads TGTGCCAGTATGACGGCCGGGCTGAACACTGAAGCTTTCTTT. Based on the CDR3 plus reference TRBV19 and TRBJ1-1, the full variable domain is DGGITQSPKYLFRKEGQNVTLSCEQNLNHDAMYWYRQDPGQGLRLIYYSQIVNDFQKGDIAEGYSVSREKKESFPLTVTSAQKNPTAFYLCASMTAGLNTEAFFGQGTRLTVV.

V usage is TRBV12-3 or TRBV12-4 and J usage is TRBJ1-6; D unresolved. This CDR3 spans 11 amino acids. V was cut by 5 bases and J by 6 bases, with 2 bases left in between. CDR3 bases: TGTGCCAGCAGTCTTAATTCACCCCTCCACTTT. Its protein is CASSLNSPLHF.

The chain recombines TRBV12-5 with TRBJ2-3; no firm D call. The CDR3 contains 12 residues. Germline V gene lookup returns CDR1 LGHNT and CDR2 FRNRAP. The germline V and J ends were trimmed by 6 bases and 3 bases, with 7 bases remaining between them. CDR3 residues: CASGPWTDTQYF. CDR3 bases: TGTGCTAGTGGCCCATGGACAGATACGCAGTATTTT.

This chain joins TRBV19 and TRBJ2-1; D is perhaps TRBD2 (7 bases). The germline V gene has CDR1 LNHDA and CDR2 SQIVND (reference sequence). V was cut by 7 bases and J by 6 bases, with 13 bases left in between. The CDR3 consists of 13 residues. The chain's CDR3 is CASTVGGRNEQFF. CDR3 coding DNA: TGTGCCAGTACAGTGGGGGGGCGCAATGAGCAGTTCTTC. The full variable domain, in which reference TRBV19 and TRBJ2-1 provide the parts outside the CDR3, is DGGITQSPKYLFRKEGQNVTLSCEQNLNHDAMYWYRQDPGQGLRLIYYSQIVNDFQKGDIAEGYSVSREKKESFPLTVTSAQKNPTAFYLCASTVGGRNEQFFGPGTRLTVL.

This chain joins TRBV7-9 and TRBJ1-6, with TRBD1 as a possible D gene (6 bases). The CDR3 contains 14 residues. Trimming stripped 0 bases from V and 8 bases from J, with 8 bases between. CDR1 and CDR2 (germline): SEHNR, FQNEAQ (reference sequence). DNA for the CDR3: TGTGCCAGCAGCTTAGCGAGGGGGGATTCACCCCTCCACTTT. Its translation is CASSLARGDSPLHF.

The chain recombines TRBV2 with TRBJ1-4; possibly TRBD1 for D (6 bases). This CDR3 has 16 residues. Germline CDR1 and CDR2: SNHLY and FYNNEI. Deletions cut 5 bases from V and 8 bases from J, with 21 bases between. This chain's CDR3 is CASSFLAQGGGEKLFF. CDR3 DNA sequence: TGTGCCAGCAGTTTTTTAGCACAGGGCGGGGGGGAAAAACTGTTTTTT.

J is TRBJ1-6 and V is TRBV10-3; D possibly corresponds to TRBD1 (5 bases). This CDR3 is 16 amino acids long. Per the germline V gene, CDR1 is ENHRY and CDR2 is SYGVKD. Trimming took 2 bases from V and 6 from J, leaving 14 bases between them. The CDR3: CAISENRAGTNSPLHF. Here the CDR3 DNA reads TGTGCCATCAGTGAGAATCGTGCAGGGACTAATTCACCCCTCCACTTT.

Only one count was recorded for this clone. This rearrangement joins TRBV5-6 to TRBJ1-2; the match to TRBD1 covers 9 bases. Trimming took 1 base from V and 3 from J; bases not matched to a gene: 7. The CDR3 runs 16 residues. Germline V CDR1 and CDR2: SGHDT, YYEEEE. CDR3 loop: CASSLPGTGHHYGYTF. CDR3 DNA: TGTGCCAGCAGCTTGCCCGGGACAGGGCACCACTATGGCTACACCTTC.

This clone was recorded only once. The chain employs TRBV7-6 and TRBJ2-7, with D maybe TRBD1 (6 bases). Trimming pared 5 bases from V and 5 bases from J, leaving 16 bases between. The CDR3 totals 14 residues. CDR1 is SGHVS, CDR2 FNYEAQ, per germline. The CDR3 is CASSPRDTGNEQYF. The CDR3 DNA reads TGTGCCAGCAGCCCCCGCGATACAGGGAACGAGCAGTACTTC.

The chain joins TRBV7-9 to TRBJ1-2, with 11 bases identical to TRBD1. The CDR3 has 16 residues. V lost 4 bases, J lost 6 bases, and 10 bases stayed unmatched. Looked up from germline, CDR1 is SEHNR and CDR2 is FQNEAQ (reference sequence). The CDR3: CASSSTGTGGSDGYTF. The CDR3 bases are TGTGCCAGCAGCTCCACCGGGACAGGGGGTTCGGATGGCTACACCTTC.

This clone was detected a few times. The rearrangement joins TRBV19 to TRBJ1-5; D not certain. Looked up from germline, CDR1 is LNHDA and CDR2 is SQIVND (reference sequence). V dropped 3 bases and J dropped 2 bases, with 11 bases sitting between them. The CDR3 totals 15 residues. CDR3 coding DNA: TGTGCCAGTAGTATGGTGTGGGGAGGCAATCAGCCCCAGCATTTT. Amino acids: CASSMVWGGNQPQHF. Looking up the rest from reference TRBV19 and TRBJ1-5 gives the full variable domain: DGGITQSPKYLFRKEGQNVTLSCEQNLNHDAMYWYRQDPGQGLRLIYYSQIVNDFQKGDIAEGYSVSREKKESFPLTVTSAQKNPTAFYLCASSMVWGGNQPQHFGDGTRLSIL.

The J gene is TRBJ1-6, the V gene TRBV6-4, with TRBD1 as a possible D gene (5 bases). V was pared by 6 bases and J by 7 bases, with 16 bases between. Germline V CDR1 and CDR2: MRHNA, SNTAGT. CDR3 length equals 15 residues. Written as DNA, the CDR3 is TGTGCCAGCAGAGATTGGGGGGAAGTAAATTCACCCCTCCACTTT. This gives the protein CASRDWGEVNSPLHF.